One and the same sample provided the 27 T cell receptor beta chains below, sequenced in a study of Graves' ophthalmopathy and Graves' hyperthyroidism. Investigators amplified TCR beta CDR3 regions from RNA transcripts. An initial RT-PCR round employing HTBI primers preceded a second-round multiplex PCR. Each CDR3 protein is one row after TCRdb ran MiXCR on the multiplex PCR reads. The table has about 480,000 distinct CDR3 sequences, 14% seen once. Source material: blood. Every receptor here comes from a woman aged 30 to 39 with Graves' ophthalmopathy.

This clonotype showed up many times. The chain uses TRBV6-1 and TRBJ2-6; no clear D. Germline CDR1 MNHNS, CDR2 SASEGT. The CDR3 has 14 residues. Trimming removed 4 bases at V and 4 bases at J, with 8 bases between. CDR3: CASSATFGANVLTF. Written as DNA, the CDR3 is TGTGCCAGCAGTGCGACATTCGGGGCCAACGTCCTGACTTTC.

At least ten counts were recorded for this clonotype. The CDR3 coding sequence is TGTGCCAGCAGTTTAGATTTGGGGTACGGCTACACCTTC. This translates into CASSLDLGYGYTF. V is TRBV28 and J is TRBJ1-2; no definite D call. CDR3 length equals 13 residues. Per germline, CDR1 MDHEN and CDR2 SYDVKM. Trimming took 2 bases from V and 8 from J, leaving 12 bases between them.

This clonotype was picked up many times. The CDR3 is CASSDRQGPGETQYF. In DNA, the CDR3 is TGCGCCAGCAGCGATAGACAGGGGCCCGGCGAGACCCAGTACTTC. This sequence joins TRBV5-1 and TRBJ2-5, with 8 bases aligning to TRBD1. Looked up from germline, CDR1 is SGHRS and CDR2 is YFSETQ. With V trimmed by 4 bases and J by 5 bases, 10 bases remained unmatched. The CDR3 length is 15 residues.

The chain links TRBV2 to TRBJ1-5; the D gene is possibly TRBD1 (5 bases). Germline loops: CDR1 SNHLY, CDR2 FYNNEI. The CDR3 has 16 residues. Trimming stripped 1 base from V and 2 bases from J, with 12 bases between. CDR3 loop: CASSEVGDGGNQPQHF. DNA for the CDR3: TGTGCCAGCAGTGAAGTTGGGGACGGAGGCAATCAGCCCCAGCATTTT. Using reference TRBV2 and TRBJ1-5 for the parts outside the CDR3, the full variable domain is EPEVTQTPSHQVTQMGQEVILRCVPISNHLYFYWYRQILGQKVEFLVSFYNNEISEKSEIFDDQFSVERPDGSNFTLKIRSTKLEDSAMYFCASSEVGDGGNQPQHFGDGTRLSIL.

In this sample, this clonotype turned up many times. The chain has TRBV20-1 and TRBJ2-6, with 16 bases that match TRBD2. The V gene's germline CDR1 is DFQATT and CDR2 SNEGSKA (reference sequence). This CDR3 region has 18 residues. The V and J ends lost 3 bases and 2 bases, in that order; junction bases with no gene match: 4. CDR3 protein: CSASPGLAGGAGANVLTF. CDR3 in DNA: TGCAGTGCTAGCCCGGGACTAGCGGGAGGGGCTGGGGCCAACGTCCTGACTTTC.

The sample holds many counts of this clonotype. This chain joins TRBV19 and TRBJ2-7, with D tentatively TRBD2 (6 bases). Trimming left V 9 bases short and J 2 bases short, with 14 bases between. From germline, CDR1 is LNHDA and CDR2 SQIVND (reference sequence). The CDR3 totals 13 residues. CDR3 amino acids: CASSPGTAYEQYF. The CDR3 bases are TGTGCCAGCAGTCCTGGGACTGCCTACGAGCAGTACTTC.

This clonotype was observed at least ten times. The CDR3 DNA is TGTGCCAGCAGTTTTGGGTGGGGTTCCACTGAAGCTTTCTTT. This sequence encodes CASSFGWGSTEAFF. V is TRBV12-3 or TRBV12-4 and J is TRBJ1-1, with D unresolved. Between the trimmed V and J ends, which lost 3 bases and 4 bases, there was a span of 12 bases. This CDR3 spans 14 amino acids.

This clonotype was counted ten times or more. The chain has TRBV27 and TRBJ1-3; TRBD1 might be the D (6 bases). Trimming shortened V by 5 bases and J by 4 bases, and 12 bases separated the two germline ends. The CDR3 loop spans 14 amino acids. Germline V gene sequence: CDR1 MNHEY, CDR2 SMNVEV (reference sequence). The CDR3 bases are TGTGCCAGCAGTCCAAGGGGGACGGGAAACACCATATATTTT. Translated, it gives CASSPRGTGNTIYF.

This sequence joins TRBV19 and TRBJ2-2; D is uncertain. The CDR3 totals 14 residues. V was shortened by 3 bases and J by 3 bases, with 8 bases between the two germline ends. CDR1 and CDR2 from the germline V gene are LNHDA and SQIVND (reference sequence). DNA for the CDR3: TGTGCCAGTAGTATCCCCCAGGACACCGGGGAGCTGTTTTTT. It specifies CASSIPQDTGELFF.

This clonotype showed up many times. This chain joins TRBV20-1 and TRBJ1-6; the match to TRBD1 covers 9 bases. The length of the CDR3 is 16 residues. The ends lost 6 bases at V and 5 bases at J; junction bases unmatched: 11. The germline CDR1 and CDR2 sequences are DFQATT and SNEGSKA (reference sequence). CDR3 in DNA: TGCAGTGCGTTTACAGGGGGCCAGACGGATAATTCACCCCTCCACTTT. It specifies CSAFTGGQTDNSPLHF.

In this sample, this clonotype turned up many times. The V and J genes are TRBV15 and TRBJ1-2; D remains unclear. Trimming stripped 3 bases from V and 7 bases from J, with 9 bases between. Germline lookup yields CDR1 LNHNV and CDR2 YYDKDF (reference sequence). The CDR3 totals 12 residues. DNA of the CDR3: TGTGCCACCAGCAGCTTGAGGGCTGGCTACACCTTC. It is translated as CATSSLRAGYTF.

This clonotype was seen ten or more times. The chain links TRBV27 to TRBJ1-5; D is undetermined. Per the germline V gene, CDR1 is MNHEY and CDR2 is SMNVEV (reference sequence). V was shortened by 3 bases and J by 6 bases, with 9 bases between the two germline ends. CDR3 size: 13 residues. The CDR3 sequence is CASSFGLGQPQHF. The CDR3, as DNA: TGTGCCAGCAGTTTCGGGCTCGGTCAGCCCCAGCATTTT.

The rearrangement uses TRBV6-5 and TRBJ2-7; 9 bases are shared with TRBD2. This CDR3 has 16 residues. Germline trimming cut 2 bases from V and 6 bases from J; bases unmatched to any gene: 11. Per the germline V gene, CDR1 is MNHEY and CDR2 is SVGAGI. CDR3 nucleotide sequence: TGTGCCAGCAGTTACCCCCGACTAGCGGCCTGCTTCGAGCAGTACTTC. Protein product: CASSYPRLAACFEQYF.

This clonotype was counted at least ten times. The rearrangement links TRBV19 to TRBJ1-5, with 11 nucleotides matching TRBD1. Germline trimming cut 4 bases from V and 7 bases from J; bases unmatched to any gene: 6. The CDR3 is 15 amino acids. CDR1 is LNHDA and CDR2 is SQIVND in the germline V gene (reference sequence). The CDR3 DNA reads as TGTGCCAGTAGTAGAACCGGGACAGGGGGGCAGCCCCAGCATTTT. It codes for CASSRTGTGGQPQHF.

This sequence joins TRBV6-1 and TRBJ2-2, with D maybe TRBD2 (6 bases). With 0 bases removed from V and 6 bases from J, the gap between germline ends came to 11 bases. The CDR3 loop spans 15 amino acids. Germline V gives CDR1 MNHNS, CDR2 SASEGT. This CDR3 reads CASSEAPGLPGELFF. The DNA for the CDR3 is TGTGCCAGCAGTGAAGCACCGGGACTCCCCGGGGAGCTGTTTTTT.

This clonotype has more than one count but fewer than ten. V is TRBV19 and J is TRBJ1-1, with D unclear. The V gene's germline CDR1 is LNHDA and CDR2 SQIVND (reference sequence). This CDR3 contains 14 residues. V was shortened by 5 bases and J by 3 bases, with 13 bases between the two germline ends. The CDR3: CASSAGRRDTEAFF. The CDR3 DNA is TGTGCCAGTAGTGCCGGACGAAGGGACACTGAAGCTTTCTTT. The full variable domain, its missing parts supplied by reference TRBV19 and TRBJ1-1, is DGGITQSPKYLFRKEGQNVTLSCEQNLNHDAMYWYRQDPGQGLRLIYYSQIVNDFQKGDIAEGYSVSREKKESFPLTVTSAQKNPTAFYLCASSAGRRDTEAFFGQGTRLTVV.

This clonotype was seen only a few times. The chain carries TRBV11-2 and TRBJ2-7, with 13 nucleotides matching TRBD2. Germline CDR1 reads SGHAT; CDR2 reads FQNNGV. The CDR3 consists of 18 residues. V was pared by 0 bases and J by 2 bases, with 7 bases of the junction left unmatched. The CDR3 sequence: CASSLEAWGLAGPYEQYF. CDR3 DNA sequence: TGTGCCAGCAGCTTAGAGGCATGGGGACTAGCGGGACCCTACGAGCAGTACTTC.

This clonotype was found many times. CDR3 protein: CASRQGRGYEQYF. CDR3 sequence (DNA): TGTGCCAGCAGACAGGGACGGGGCTACGAGCAGTACTTC. This chain joins TRBV6-1 and TRBJ2-7, with D possibly TRBD1 on 6 matching bases. The CDR3 length is 13 residues. Germline assignment: CDR1 MNHNS and CDR2 SASEGT. Trimming stripped 6 bases from V and 3 bases from J, with 12 bases between.

Only a few counts were recorded for this clonotype. This rearrangement joins TRBV5-1 to TRBJ2-7; TRBD2 matches at 8 bases. The trim removed 1 base at V and 2 bases at J, leaving 5 bases unmatched. The CDR3 has 15 residues. Germline-derived CDR1 and CDR2 are SGHRS and YFSETQ. The CDR3 sequence is CASSLNAGGPYEQYF. CDR3 DNA sequence: TGCGCCAGCAGCTTGAATGCGGGAGGACCCTACGAGCAGTACTTC.

Only a few counts were recorded for this clonotype. The gene calls are TRBV30 and TRBJ1-2; D unresolved. V lost 4 bases and J 4 bases, leaving 10 bases between the germline ends. CDR3 length equals 12 residues. The germline gives CDR1 GTSNPN, CDR2 SVGIG (reference sequence). The CDR3 protein is CAWKLAGYGYTF. The CDR3 DNA is TGTGCCTGGAAACTCGCTGGCTATGGCTACACCTTC.

The CDR3 DNA reads as TGTGCCTGGAGTGTAGGGCAGGGGCTTACCTACGAGCAGTACTTC. Translation: CAWSVGQGLTYEQYF. The chain joins TRBV30 to TRBJ2-7, with D possibly being TRBD1 (6 bases). The CDR3 consists of 15 residues. The germline CDR1 and CDR2 sequences are GTSNPN and SVGIG (reference sequence). The germline V and J ends were trimmed by 0 bases and 2 bases, with 14 bases remaining between them.

The sample holds many counts of this clonotype. The chain employs TRBV12-3 or TRBV12-4 and TRBJ2-2; TRBD2 might be the D (6 bases). There are 16 residues in the CDR3. V lost 2 bases, J lost 5 bases, and 15 bases lay in between. This CDR3 reads CASSLPELAWTGELFF. The DNA for the CDR3 is TGTGCCAGCAGTTTACCGGAGCTAGCGTGGACCGGGGAGCTGTTTTTT.

This clonotype was seen ten or more times. The genes are TRBV4-1 and TRBJ2-5, with 8 positions matching TRBD1. Germline assignment: CDR1 MGHRA and CDR2 YSYEKL. Trimming removed 1 base from V and 2 bases from J; junction bases left unmatched: 9. CDR3 length: 17 amino acids. The CDR3, as DNA: TGCGCCAGCAGCCAAGTAGGCGAGACAGGGGCGCAAGAGACCCAGTACTTC. This gives the protein CASSQVGETGAQETQYF.

There are many counts of this clonotype. The V call is TRBV6-2 or TRBV6-3, the J call TRBJ1-5; 11 bases match TRBD1. The V segment lost 5 bases and the J segment 1 base; nucleotides outside the gene matches: 13. CDR3 length: 19 residues. CDR1 is MNHEY and CDR2 is SVGEGT in the germline V gene. CDR3 nucleotide sequence: TGTGCCAGCAGTCCGCCGGGACAGGGGGTGGCCGTAAGCAATCAGCCCCAGCATTTT. Encoded protein: CASSPPGQGVAVSNQPQHF.

This clonotype was detected ten times or more. The V and J genes are TRBV5-1 and TRBJ1-1; D unclear. V dropped 5 bases and J dropped 4 bases, with 12 bases sitting between them. There are 13 residues in the CDR3. Germline-derived CDR1 and CDR2 are SGHRS and YFSETQ. The CDR3 sequence: CASREDLGTEAFF. As DNA, the CDR3 is TGCGCCAGCAGAGAGGATTTGGGCACTGAAGCTTTCTTT.

There are many counts of this clonotype. A much larger clone differs from this one at a single base, so this may be a read error. The genes are TRBV27 and TRBJ1-1; TRBD1 aligns across 11 bases. V lost 4 bases, J lost 5 bases, and 3 bases stayed unmatched. This CDR3 contains 14 residues. Germline V gene lookup returns CDR1 MNHEY and CDR2 SMNVEV (reference sequence). The CDR3 coding sequence is TGTGCCAGCAGTTGGACAGGGGGCGGGACTGAAGCTTTCTTT. The encoded protein is CASSWTGGGTEAFF.

This clonotype came up a few times. This CDR3 fails to terminate in the conserved phenylalanine or tryptophan, so it likely reflects a read error. V is TRBV18 and J is TRBJ2-5; TRBD1 agrees at 7 bases. The V gene end was trimmed by 1 base and the J gene end by 5 bases; junction bases not matched to a gene: 4. From germline, CDR1 is KGHSH and CDR2 LQKENI. The CDR3 totals 14 residues. DNA for the CDR3: TGTGCCAGCTCACCACAGGGGGCTTATGAGACCCAGTACTCC. Amino acid sequence: CASSPQGAYETQYS.